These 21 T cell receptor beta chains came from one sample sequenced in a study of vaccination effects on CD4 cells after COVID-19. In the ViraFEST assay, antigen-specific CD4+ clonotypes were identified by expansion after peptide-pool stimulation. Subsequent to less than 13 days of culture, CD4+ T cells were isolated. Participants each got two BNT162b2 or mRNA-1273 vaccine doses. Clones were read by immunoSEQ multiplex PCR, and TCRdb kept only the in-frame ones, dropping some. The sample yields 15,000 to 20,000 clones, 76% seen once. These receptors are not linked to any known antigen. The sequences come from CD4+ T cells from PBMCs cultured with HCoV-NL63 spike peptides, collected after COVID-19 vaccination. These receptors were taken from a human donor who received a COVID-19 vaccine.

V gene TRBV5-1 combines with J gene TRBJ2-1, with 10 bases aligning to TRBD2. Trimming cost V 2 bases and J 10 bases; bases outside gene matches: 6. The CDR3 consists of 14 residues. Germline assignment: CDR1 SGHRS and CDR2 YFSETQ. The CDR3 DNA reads TGCGCCAGCAGCTTTGGGACTAGCGATCGAGAGCAGTTCTTC. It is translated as CASSFGTSDREQFF. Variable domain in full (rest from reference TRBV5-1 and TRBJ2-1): KAGVTQTPRYLIKTRGQQVTLSCSPISGHRSVSWYQQTPGQGLQFLFEYFSETQRNKGNFPGRFSGRQFSNSRSEMNVSTLELGDSALYLCASSFGTSDREQFFGPGTRLTVL.

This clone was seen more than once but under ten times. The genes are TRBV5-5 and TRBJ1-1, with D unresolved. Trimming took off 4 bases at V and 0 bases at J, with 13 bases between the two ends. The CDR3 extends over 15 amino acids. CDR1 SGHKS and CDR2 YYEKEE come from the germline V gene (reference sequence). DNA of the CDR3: TGTGCCAGCAGCCCTGAGACGGGGATGAACACTGAAGCTTTCTTT. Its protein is CASSPETGMNTEAFF. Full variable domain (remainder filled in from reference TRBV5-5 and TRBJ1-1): DAGVTQSPTHLIKTRGQQVTLRCSPISGHKSVSWYQQVLGQGPQFIFQYYEKEERGRGNFPDRFSARQFPNYSSELNVNALLLGDSALYLCASSPETGMNTEAFFGQGTRLTVV.

In DNA, the CDR3 is TGTGCCAGCAGCCAGGAGCAAAATCAGCCCCAGCATTTT. Protein product: CASSQEQNQPQHF. The chain uses TRBV7-2 and TRBJ1-5, with D unresolved. CDR3 length equals 13 residues. Germline V gene data show CDR1 as SGHTA and CDR2 as FQGNSA. Trimming took 5 bases from V and 4 from J, leaving 9 bases between them.

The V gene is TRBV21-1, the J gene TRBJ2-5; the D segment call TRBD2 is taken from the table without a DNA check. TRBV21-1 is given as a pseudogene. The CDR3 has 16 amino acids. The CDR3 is CASSKAPSGVGETQYF. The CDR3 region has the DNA TGTGCCAGCAGCAAAGCACCTAGCGGGGTCGGGGAGACCCAGTACTTC.

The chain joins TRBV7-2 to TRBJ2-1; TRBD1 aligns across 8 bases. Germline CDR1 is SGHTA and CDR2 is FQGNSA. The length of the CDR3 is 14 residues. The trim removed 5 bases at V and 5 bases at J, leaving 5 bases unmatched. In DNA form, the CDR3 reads TGTGCCAGCAGCCTTCGGACAGGGAACAATGAGCAGTTCTTC. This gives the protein CASSLRTGNNEQFF.

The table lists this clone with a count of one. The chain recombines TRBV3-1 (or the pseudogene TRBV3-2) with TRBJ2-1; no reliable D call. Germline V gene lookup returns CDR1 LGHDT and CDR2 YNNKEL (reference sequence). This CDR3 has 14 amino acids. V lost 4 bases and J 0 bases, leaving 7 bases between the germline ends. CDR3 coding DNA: TGTGCCAGCAGCCCGTTGAGCTCCTACAATGAGCAGTTCTTC. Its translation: CASSPLSSYNEQFF.

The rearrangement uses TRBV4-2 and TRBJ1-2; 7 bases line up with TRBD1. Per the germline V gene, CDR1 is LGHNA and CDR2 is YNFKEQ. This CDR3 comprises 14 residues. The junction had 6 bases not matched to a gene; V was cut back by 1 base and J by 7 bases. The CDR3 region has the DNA TGTGCCAGCAGCCAAGTCGCACAGGGGTCTGGCTACACCTTC. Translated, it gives CASSQVAQGSGYTF.

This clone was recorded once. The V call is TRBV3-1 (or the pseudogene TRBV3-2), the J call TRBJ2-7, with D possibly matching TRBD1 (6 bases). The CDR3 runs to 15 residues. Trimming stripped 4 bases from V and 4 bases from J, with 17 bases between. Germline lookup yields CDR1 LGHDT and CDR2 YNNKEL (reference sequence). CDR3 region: CASSPDSRGEYEQYF. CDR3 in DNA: TGTGCCAGCAGCCCAGACAGCAGGGGCGAATACGAGCAGTACTTC.

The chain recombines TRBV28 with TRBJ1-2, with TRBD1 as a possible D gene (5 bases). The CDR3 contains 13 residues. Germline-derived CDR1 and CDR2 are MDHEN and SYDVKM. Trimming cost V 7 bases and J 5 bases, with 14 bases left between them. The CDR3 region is CASTSGLQYGYTF. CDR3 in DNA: TGTGCCAGCACTTCAGGGCTGCAGTATGGCTACACCTTC.

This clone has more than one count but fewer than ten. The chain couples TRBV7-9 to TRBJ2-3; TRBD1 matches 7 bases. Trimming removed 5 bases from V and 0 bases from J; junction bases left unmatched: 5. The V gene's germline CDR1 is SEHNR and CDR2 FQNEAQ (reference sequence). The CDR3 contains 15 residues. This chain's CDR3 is CASSEGTASTDTQYF. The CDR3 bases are TGTGCCAGCAGCGAGGGGACAGCTAGCACAGATACGCAGTATTTT.

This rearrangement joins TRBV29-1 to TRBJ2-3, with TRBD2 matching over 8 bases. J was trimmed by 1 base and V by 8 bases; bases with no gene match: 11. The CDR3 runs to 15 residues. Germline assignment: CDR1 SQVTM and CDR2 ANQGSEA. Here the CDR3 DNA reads TGCAGCTTCCGGACTAGCCGGGTCGGCACAGATACGCAGTATTTT. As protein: CSFRTSRVGTDTQYF.

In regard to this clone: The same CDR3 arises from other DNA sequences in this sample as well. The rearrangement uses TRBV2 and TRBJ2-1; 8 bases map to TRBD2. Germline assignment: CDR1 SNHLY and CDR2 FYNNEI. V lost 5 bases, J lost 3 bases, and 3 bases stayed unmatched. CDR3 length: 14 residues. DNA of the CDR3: TGTGCCAGCAGTAGGCTAGCGGGCTACAATGAGCAGTTCTTC. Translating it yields CASSRLAGYNEQFF.

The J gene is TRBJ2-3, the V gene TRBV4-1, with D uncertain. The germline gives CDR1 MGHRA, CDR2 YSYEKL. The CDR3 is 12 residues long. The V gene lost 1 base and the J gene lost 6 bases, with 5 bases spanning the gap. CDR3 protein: CASSQGPDTQYF. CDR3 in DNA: TGCGCCAGCAGCCAAGGACCGGATACGCAGTATTTT.

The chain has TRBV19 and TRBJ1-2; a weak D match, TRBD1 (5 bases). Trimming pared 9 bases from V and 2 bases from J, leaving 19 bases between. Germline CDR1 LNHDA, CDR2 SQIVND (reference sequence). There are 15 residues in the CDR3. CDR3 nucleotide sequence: TGTGCCAGCAACCGGGGCCTAGGGGAAAACTATGGCTACACCTTC. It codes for CASNRGLGENYGYTF.

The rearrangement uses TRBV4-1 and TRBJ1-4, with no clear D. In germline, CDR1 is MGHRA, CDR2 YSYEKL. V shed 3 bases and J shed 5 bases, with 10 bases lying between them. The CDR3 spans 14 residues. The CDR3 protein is CASSHPGGNEKLFF. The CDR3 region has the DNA TGCGCCAGCAGCCATCCAGGAGGAAATGAAAAACTGTTTTTT.

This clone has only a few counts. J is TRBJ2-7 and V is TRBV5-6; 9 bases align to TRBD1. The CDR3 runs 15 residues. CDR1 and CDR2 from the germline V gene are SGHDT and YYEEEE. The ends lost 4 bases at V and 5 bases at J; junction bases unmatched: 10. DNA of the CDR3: TGTGCCAGCAGCCTATCCGGGACAGGGTACCACGAGCAGTACTTC. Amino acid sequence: CASSLSGTGYHEQYF.

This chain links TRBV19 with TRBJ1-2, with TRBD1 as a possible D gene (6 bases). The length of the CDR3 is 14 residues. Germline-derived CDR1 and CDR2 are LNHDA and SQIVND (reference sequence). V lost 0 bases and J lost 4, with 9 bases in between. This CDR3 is CASSIDARGYGYTF. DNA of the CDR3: TGTGCCAGTAGTATAGACGCCAGGGGCTATGGCTACACCTTC.

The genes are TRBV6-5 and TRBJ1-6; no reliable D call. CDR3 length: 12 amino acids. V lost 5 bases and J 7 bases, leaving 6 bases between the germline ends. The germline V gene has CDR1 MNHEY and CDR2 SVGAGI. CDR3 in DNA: TGTGCCAGCAGTCGACCCAATTCACCCCTCCACTTT. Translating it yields CASSRPNSPLHF.

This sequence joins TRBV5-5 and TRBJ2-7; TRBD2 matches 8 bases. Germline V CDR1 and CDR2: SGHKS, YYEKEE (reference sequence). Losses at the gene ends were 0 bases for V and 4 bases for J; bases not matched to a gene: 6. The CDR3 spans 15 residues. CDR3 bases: TGTGCCAGCAGCTTGGACCCAGCGGGAGTTTACGAGCAGTACTTC. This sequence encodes CASSLDPAGVYEQYF.

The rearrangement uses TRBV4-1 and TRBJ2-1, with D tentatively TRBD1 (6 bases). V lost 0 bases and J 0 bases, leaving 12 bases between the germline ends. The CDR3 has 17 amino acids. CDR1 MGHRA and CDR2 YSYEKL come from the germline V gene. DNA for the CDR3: TGCGCCAGCAGCCAAGAATTCAGGGGAAGCTCCTACAATGAGCAGTTCTTC. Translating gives CASSQEFRGSSYNEQFF.

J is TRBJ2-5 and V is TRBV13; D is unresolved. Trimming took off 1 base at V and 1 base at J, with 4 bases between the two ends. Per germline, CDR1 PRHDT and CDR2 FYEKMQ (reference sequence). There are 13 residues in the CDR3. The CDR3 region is CASSLVGQETQYF. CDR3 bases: TGTGCCAGCAGCTTAGTCGGCCAAGAGACCCAGTACTTC.